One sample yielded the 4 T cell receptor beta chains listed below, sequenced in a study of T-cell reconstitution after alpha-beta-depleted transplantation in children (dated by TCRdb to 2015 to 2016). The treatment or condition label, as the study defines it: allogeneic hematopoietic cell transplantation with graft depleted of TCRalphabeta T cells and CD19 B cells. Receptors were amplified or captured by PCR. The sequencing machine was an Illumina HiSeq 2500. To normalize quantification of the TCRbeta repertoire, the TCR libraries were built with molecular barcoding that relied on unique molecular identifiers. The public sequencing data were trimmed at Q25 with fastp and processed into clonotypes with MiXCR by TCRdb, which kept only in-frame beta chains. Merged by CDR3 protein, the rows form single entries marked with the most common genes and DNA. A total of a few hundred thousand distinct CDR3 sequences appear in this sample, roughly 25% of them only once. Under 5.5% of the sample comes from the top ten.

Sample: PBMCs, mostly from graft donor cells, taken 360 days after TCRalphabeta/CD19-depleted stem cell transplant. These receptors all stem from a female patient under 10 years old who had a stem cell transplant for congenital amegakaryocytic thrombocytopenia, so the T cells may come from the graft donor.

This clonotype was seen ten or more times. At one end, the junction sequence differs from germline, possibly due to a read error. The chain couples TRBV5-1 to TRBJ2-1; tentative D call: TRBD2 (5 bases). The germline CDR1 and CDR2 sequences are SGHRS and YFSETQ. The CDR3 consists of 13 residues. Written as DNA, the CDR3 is TGCGCCAGCAGGTTGGCTAGCAACAATGAGCAGTTCTTC. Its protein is CASRLASNNEQFF. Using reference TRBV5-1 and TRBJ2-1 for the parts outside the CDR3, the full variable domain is KAGVTQTPRYLIKTRGQQVTLSCSPISGHRSVSWYQQTPGQGLQFLFEYFSETQRNKGNFPGRFSGRQFSNSRSEMNVSTLELGDSALYLCASRLASNNEQFFGPGTRLTVL.

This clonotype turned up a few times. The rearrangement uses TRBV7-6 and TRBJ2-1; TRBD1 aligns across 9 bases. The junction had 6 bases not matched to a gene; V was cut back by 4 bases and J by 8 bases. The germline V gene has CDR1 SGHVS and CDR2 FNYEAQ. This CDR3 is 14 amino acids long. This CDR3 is CASSSPNRGHEQFF. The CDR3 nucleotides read TGTGCCAGCAGCTCCCCAAACAGGGGGCATGAGCAGTTCTTC.

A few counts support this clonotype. CDR3 coding DNA: TGTGCCAGCAGTCTTGACTTACTCCTTTACGAGCAGTACTTC. This sequence encodes CASSLDLLLYEQYF. The V and J genes are TRBV6-2 or TRBV6-3 and TRBJ2-7; D gene uncertain. The germline V and J ends were trimmed by 5 bases and 4 bases, with 15 bases remaining between them. In germline, CDR1 is MNHEY, CDR2 SVGEGT. The CDR3 sequence is 14 residues long.

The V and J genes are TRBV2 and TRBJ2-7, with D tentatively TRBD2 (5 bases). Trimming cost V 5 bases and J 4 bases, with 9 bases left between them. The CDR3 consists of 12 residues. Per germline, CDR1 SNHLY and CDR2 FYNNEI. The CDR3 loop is CASSYTRYEQYF. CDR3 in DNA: TGTGCCAGCAGTTATACTAGATACGAGCAGTACTTC. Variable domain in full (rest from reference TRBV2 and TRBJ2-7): EPEVTQTPSHQVTQMGQEVILRCVPISNHLYFYWYRQILGQKVEFLVSFYNNEISEKSEIFDDQFSVERPDGSNFTLKIRSTKLEDSAMYFCASSYTRYEQYFGPGTRLTVT.